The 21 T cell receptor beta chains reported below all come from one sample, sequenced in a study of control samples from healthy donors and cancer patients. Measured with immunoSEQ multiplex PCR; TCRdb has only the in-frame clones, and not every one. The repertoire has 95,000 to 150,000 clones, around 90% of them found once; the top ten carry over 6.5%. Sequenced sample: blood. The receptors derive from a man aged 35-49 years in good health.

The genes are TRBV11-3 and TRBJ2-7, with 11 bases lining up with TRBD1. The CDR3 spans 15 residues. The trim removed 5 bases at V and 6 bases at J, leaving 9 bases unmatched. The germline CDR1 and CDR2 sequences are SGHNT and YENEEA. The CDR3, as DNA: TGTGCCAGCAGCCCAACCGGGACAGGGGGTTTCGAGCAGTACTTC. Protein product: CASSPTGTGGFEQYF.

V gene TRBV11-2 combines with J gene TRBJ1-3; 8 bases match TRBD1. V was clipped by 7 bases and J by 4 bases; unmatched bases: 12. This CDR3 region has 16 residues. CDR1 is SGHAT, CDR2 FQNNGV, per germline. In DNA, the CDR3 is TGTGCCAGCACCAAAAACGGACAGGGTGAAGGAAACACCATATATTTT. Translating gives CASTKNGQGEGNTIYF.

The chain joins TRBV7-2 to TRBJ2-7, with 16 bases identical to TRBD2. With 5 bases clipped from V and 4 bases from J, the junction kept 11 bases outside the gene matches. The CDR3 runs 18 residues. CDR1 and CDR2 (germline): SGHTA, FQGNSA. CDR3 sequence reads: CASSLGLAGGLGVYEQYF. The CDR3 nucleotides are TGTGCCAGCAGCCTGGGACTAGCGGGGGGGCTCGGTGTTTACGAGCAGTACTTC.

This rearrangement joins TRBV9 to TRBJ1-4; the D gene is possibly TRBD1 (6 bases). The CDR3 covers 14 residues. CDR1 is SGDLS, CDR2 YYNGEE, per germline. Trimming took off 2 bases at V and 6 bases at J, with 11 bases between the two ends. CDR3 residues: CASSVGQGHEKLFF. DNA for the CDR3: TGTGCCAGCAGCGTTGGGCAGGGGCATGAAAAACTGTTTTTT. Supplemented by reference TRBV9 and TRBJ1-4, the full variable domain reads DSGVTQTPKHLITATGQRVTLRCSPRSGDLSVYWYQQSLDQGLQFLIQYYNGEERAKGNILERFSAQQFPDLHSELNLSSLELGDSALYFCASSVGQGHEKLFFGSGTQLSVL.

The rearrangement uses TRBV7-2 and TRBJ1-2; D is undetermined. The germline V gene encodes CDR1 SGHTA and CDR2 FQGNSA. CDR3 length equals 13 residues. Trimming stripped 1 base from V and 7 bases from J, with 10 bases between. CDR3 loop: CASSLERAGGYTF. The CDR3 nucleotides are TGTGCCAGCAGCTTAGAAAGGGCCGGTGGCTACACCTTC.

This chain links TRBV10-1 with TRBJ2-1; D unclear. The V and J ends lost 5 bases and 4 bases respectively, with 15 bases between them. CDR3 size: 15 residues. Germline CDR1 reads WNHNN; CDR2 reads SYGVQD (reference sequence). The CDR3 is CASSPLGPSYNEQFF. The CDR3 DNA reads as TGCGCCAGCAGTCCGCTGGGTCCAAGTTACAATGAGCAGTTCTTC.

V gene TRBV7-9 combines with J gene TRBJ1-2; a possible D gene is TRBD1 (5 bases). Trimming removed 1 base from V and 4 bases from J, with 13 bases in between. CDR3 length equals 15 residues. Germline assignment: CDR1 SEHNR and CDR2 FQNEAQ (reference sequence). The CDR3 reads CASSLEQGWGYGYTF. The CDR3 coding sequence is TGTGCCAGCAGCTTAGAGCAGGGATGGGGCTATGGCTACACCTTC.

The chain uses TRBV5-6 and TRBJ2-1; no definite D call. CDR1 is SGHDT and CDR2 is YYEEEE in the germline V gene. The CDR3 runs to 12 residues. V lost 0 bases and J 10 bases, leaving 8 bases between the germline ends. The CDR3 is CASSLADSEQFF. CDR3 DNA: TGTGCCAGCAGCTTGGCCGACTCAGAGCAGTTCTTC. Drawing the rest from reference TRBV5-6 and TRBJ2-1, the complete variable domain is DAGVTQSPTHLIKTRGQQVTLRCSPKSGHDTVSWYQQALGQGPQFIFQYYEEEERQRGNFPDRFSGHQFPNYSSELNVNALLLGDSALYLCASSLADSEQFFGPGTRLTVL.

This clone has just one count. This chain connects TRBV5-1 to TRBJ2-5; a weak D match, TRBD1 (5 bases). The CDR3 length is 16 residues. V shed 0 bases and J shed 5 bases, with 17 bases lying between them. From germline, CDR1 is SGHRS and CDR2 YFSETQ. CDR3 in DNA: TGCGCCAGCAGCTTGGGGACATCCTTAGGAGAGGAGACCCAGTACTTC. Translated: CASSLGTSLGEETQYF.

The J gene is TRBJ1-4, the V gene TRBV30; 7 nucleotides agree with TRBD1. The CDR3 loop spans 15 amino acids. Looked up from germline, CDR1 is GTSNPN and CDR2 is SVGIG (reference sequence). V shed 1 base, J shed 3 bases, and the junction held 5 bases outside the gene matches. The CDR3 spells CAWSAQGGANEKLFF. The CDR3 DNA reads TGTGCCTGGAGTGCGCAGGGGGGAGCTAATGAAAAACTGTTTTTT.

The CDR3 loop reads CASSLGSGVNTEAFF. The CDR3 DNA is TGTGCCAGCAGCTTAGGATCGGGTGTAAACACTGAAGCTTTCTTT. The V gene is TRBV11-3, the J gene TRBJ1-1; no firm D call. The CDR3 extends over 15 amino acids. Germline assignment: CDR1 SGHNT and CDR2 YENEEA. V was cut by 1 base and J by 2 bases, with 11 bases left in between.

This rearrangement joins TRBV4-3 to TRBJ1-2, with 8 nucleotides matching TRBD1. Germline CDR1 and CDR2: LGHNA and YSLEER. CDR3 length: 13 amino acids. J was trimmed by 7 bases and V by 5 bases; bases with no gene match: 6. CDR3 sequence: CASSRDRGLGYTF. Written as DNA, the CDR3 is TGCGCCAGCAGCAGAGACAGGGGTCTTGGCTACACCTTC.

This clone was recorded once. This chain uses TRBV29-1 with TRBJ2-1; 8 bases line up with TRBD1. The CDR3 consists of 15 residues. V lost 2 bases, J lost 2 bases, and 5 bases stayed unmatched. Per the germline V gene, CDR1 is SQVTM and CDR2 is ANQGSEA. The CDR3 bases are TGCAGCGTTGAATCAGGGACAGGAGCCTACAATGAGCAGTTCTTC. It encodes CSVESGTGAYNEQFF.

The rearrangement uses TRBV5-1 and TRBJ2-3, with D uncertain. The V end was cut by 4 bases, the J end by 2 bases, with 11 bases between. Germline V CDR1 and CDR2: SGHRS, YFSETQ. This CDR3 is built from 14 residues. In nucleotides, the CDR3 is TGCGCCAGCAGCCCCCAAGCCCCCACAGATACGCAGTATTTT. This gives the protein CASSPQAPTDTQYF. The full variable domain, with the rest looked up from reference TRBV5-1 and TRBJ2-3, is KAGVTQTPRYLIKTRGQQVTLSCSPISGHRSVSWYQQTPGQGLQFLFEYFSETQRNKGNFPGRFSGRQFSNSRSEMNVSTLELGDSALYLCASSPQAPTDTQYFGPGTRLTVL.

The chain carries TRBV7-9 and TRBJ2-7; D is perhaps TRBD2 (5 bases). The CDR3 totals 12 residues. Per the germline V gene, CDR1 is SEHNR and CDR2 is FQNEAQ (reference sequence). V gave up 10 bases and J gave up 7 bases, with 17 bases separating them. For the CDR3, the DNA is TGTGCCACGAGGGCCTCCCCCGGGGAGCAGTACTTC. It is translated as CATRASPGEQYF.

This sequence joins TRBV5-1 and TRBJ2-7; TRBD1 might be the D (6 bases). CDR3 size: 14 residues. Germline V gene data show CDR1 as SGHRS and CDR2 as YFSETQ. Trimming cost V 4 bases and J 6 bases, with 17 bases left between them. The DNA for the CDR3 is TGCGCCAGCAGCCAGGGACATGGAACGGTCGAGCAGTACTTC. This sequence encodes CASSQGHGTVEQYF.

Written as DNA, the CDR3 is TGTGCCAGCAGCAAAGGTAGTGAGCAGTTCTTC. Amino acid sequence: CASSKGSEQFF. The gene calls are TRBV7-8 and TRBJ2-1; D remains ambiguous. Trimming cost V 5 bases and J 9 bases, with 8 bases left between them. Looked up from germline, CDR1 is SGHVS and CDR2 is FQNEAQ. The CDR3 extends over 11 amino acids.

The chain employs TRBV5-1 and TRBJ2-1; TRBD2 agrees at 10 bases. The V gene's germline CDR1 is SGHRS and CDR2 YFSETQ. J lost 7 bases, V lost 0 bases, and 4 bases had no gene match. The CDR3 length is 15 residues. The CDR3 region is CASSLAQLAGNEQFF. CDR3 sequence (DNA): TGCGCCAGCAGCTTGGCTCAACTAGCGGGGAATGAGCAGTTCTTC.

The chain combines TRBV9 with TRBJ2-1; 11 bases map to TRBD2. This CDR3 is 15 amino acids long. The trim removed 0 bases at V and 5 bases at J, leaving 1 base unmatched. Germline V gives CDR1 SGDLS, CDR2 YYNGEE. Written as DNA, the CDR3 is TGTGCCAGCAGCGTAGAACTAGCGGGGGACAATGAGCAGTTCTTC. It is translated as CASSVELAGDNEQFF.

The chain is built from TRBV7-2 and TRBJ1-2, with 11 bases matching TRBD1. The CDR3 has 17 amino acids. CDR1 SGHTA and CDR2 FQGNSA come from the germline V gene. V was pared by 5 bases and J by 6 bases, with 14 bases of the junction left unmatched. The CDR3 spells CASSLGQGAFGTHGYTF. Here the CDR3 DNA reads TGTGCCAGCAGCCTTGGACAGGGGGCGTTTGGGACGCATGGCTACACCTTC.

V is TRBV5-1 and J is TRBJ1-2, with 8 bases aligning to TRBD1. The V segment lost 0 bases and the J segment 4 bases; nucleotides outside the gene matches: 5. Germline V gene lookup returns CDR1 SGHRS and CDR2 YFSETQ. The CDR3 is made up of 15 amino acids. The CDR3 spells CASSLGTGIRYGYTF. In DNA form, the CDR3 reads TGCGCCAGCAGCTTGGGGACAGGGATTCGCTATGGCTACACCTTC.